This passage covers 28 T cell receptor beta chains from one sample sequenced in a study of cytotoxic CD8 clonotypes in ibrutinib-treated CLL. Produced via immunoSEQ multiplex PCR; TCRdb's table is partial and in-frame only. The sample consists of about 160,000 clones, about 80% of them appearing once. Source: PBMCs, taken after 12 months of ibrutinib treatment. These receptors all stem from a human donor with chronic lymphocytic leukemia.

The chain joins TRBV7-2 to TRBJ2-7, with D perhaps matching TRBD2 (6 bases). The CDR3 covers 14 residues. The V gene's germline CDR1 is SGHTA and CDR2 FQGNSA. Trimming left V 2 bases short and J 4 bases short, with 12 bases between. In DNA, the CDR3 is TGTGCCAGCAGCTTAAGTTGGGGGGTGTACGAGCAGTACTTC. This encodes CASSLSWGVYEQYF. The whole variable domain, filled in from reference TRBV7-2 and TRBJ2-7, reads GAGVSQSPSNKVTEKGKDVELRCDPISGHTALYWYRQSLGQGLEFLIYFQGNSAPDKSGLPSDRFSAERTGGSVSTLTIQRTQQEDSAVYLCASSLSWGVYEQYFGPGTRLTVT.

This chain connects TRBV1 to TRBJ1-2; the DNA was not used to check the table's D call, TRBD1. TRBV1 corresponds to a pseudogene. The CDR3 is 15 residues long. CDR3 in amino acids: CTSSQPQEFNYGYTF. DNA for the CDR3: TGCACCAGCAGCCAGCCACAGGAGTTTAACTATGGCTACACCTTC.

The chain uses TRBV28 and TRBJ1-5; a possible D gene is TRBD1 (6 bases). The CDR3 extends over 15 amino acids. Trimming pared 5 bases from V and 2 bases from J, leaving 13 bases between. Germline values: CDR1 MDHEN, CDR2 SYDVKM. CDR3 sequence reads: CASSPSGEGNQPQHF. In DNA, the CDR3 is TGTGCCAGCAGTCCATCAGGGGAAGGCAATCAGCCCCAGCATTTT.

V is TRBV7-9 and J is TRBJ2-5; D ambiguous. CDR1 is SEHNR and CDR2 is FQNEAQ in the germline V gene (reference sequence). Trimming pared 2 bases from V and 4 bases from J, leaving 8 bases between. The CDR3 contains 13 residues. This chain's CDR3 is CASSLSLGETQYF. The CDR3 bases are TGTGCCAGCAGCTTATCGTTGGGAGAGACCCAGTACTTC.

The V gene is TRBV4-2, the J gene TRBJ1-4; tentative D call: TRBD1 (6 bases). CDR3 length equals 15 residues. Germline assignment: CDR1 LGHNA and CDR2 YNFKEQ. Trimming removed 4 bases at V and 0 bases at J, with 9 bases between. CDR3 bases: TGTGCCAGCAGCCCGACAGGAGCAACTAATGAAAAACTGTTTTTT. It encodes CASSPTGATNEKLFF.

The count of this clone is one. The CDR3 nucleotides read TGTGCCAGCAGCTTAGGGACAGGGGGGGAAAAACTGTTTTTT. This gives the protein CASSLGTGGEKLFF. The chain carries TRBV7-2 and TRBJ1-4, with 10 bases that match TRBD1. The CDR3 loop spans 14 amino acids. V lost 1 base, J lost 8 bases, and 1 base stayed unmatched. The germline V gene encodes CDR1 SGHTA and CDR2 FQGNSA.

The chain couples TRBV4-1 to TRBJ2-3, with D tentatively TRBD1 (6 bases). CDR1 MGHRA and CDR2 YSYEKL come from the germline V gene. V was trimmed by 0 bases and J by 3 bases, leaving 19 bases between them. The CDR3 loop spans 18 amino acids. In DNA form, the CDR3 reads TGCGCCAGCAGCCAAGAACAGGGAAGTCGCAGGTTAACAGATACGCAGTATTTT. Translated, it gives CASSQEQGSRRLTDTQYF.

This clone occurred a few times. The chain carries TRBV4-1 and TRBJ2-1, with TRBD2 matching over 9 bases. There are 16 residues in the CDR3. With 0 bases clipped from V and 11 bases from J, the junction kept 11 bases outside the gene matches. The germline gives CDR1 MGHRA, CDR2 YSYEKL. CDR3 DNA sequence: TGCGCCAGCAGCCAAGATCCATCTAGCGGGGTCGTTAAGCAGTTCTTC. Translating gives CASSQDPSSGVVKQFF.

The chain links TRBV29-1 to TRBJ2-7; D is perhaps TRBD1 (6 bases). Between the trimmed V and J ends, which lost 1 base and 6 bases, there was a span of 16 bases. This CDR3 has 14 residues. Germline V gene lookup returns CDR1 SQVTM and CDR2 ANQGSEA. The CDR3 bases are TGCAGCGTTGAAGGACTGTCAGGGGTAGGCGAGCAGTACTTC. This translates into CSVEGLSGVGEQYF.

This clone was observed a few times. The chain links TRBV6-6 to TRBJ2-2; TRBD2 matches 10 bases. V lost 8 bases to trimming and J lost 7 bases; unmatched junction nucleotides: 10. The germline gives CDR1 MNHNY, CDR2 SVGAGI (reference sequence). This CDR3 is built from 15 residues. The CDR3 loop reads CASVMASGGVGELFF. CDR3 bases: TGTGCCAGCGTAATGGCTAGCGGGGGAGTCGGGGAGCTGTTTTTT.

The chain carries TRBV21-1 and TRBJ1-1; the table assigns TRBD1, which was not confirmed against the DNA. TRBV21-1 is a pseudogene. This CDR3 comprises 11 residues. The CDR3 bases are TGTGCCAGCAGGGACATCACTGAAGCTTTCTTT. Translating gives CASRDITEAFF.

The V and J genes are TRBV19 and TRBJ1-2, with unresolved D. Germline V gives CDR1 LNHDA, CDR2 SQIVND (reference sequence). Trimming took 5 bases from V and 8 from J, leaving 12 bases between them. The CDR3 loop spans 12 amino acids. The CDR3 region has the DNA TGTGCCAGTAGTCCCCCCAGTAGCGGCTACACCTTC. This codes for CASSPPSSGYTF.

The J gene is TRBJ1-2, the V gene TRBV5-1, with TRBD1 identical over 7 bases. CDR3 length: 17 amino acids. Germline loops: CDR1 SGHRS, CDR2 YFSETQ. After removal of 3 bases from V and 1 base from J, the junction contained 12 bases not matched to a gene. The CDR3: CASSSAGTADLNYGYTF. CDR3 coding DNA: TGCGCCAGCAGCTCAGCAGGGACAGCGGACCTTAACTATGGCTACACCTTC.

V gene TRBV2 combines with J gene TRBJ2-1; 10 positions match TRBD2. Germline V lookup: CDR1 SNHLY, CDR2 FYNNEI. Trimming took 6 bases from V and 8 from J; bases not matched to a gene: 10. There are 15 residues in the CDR3. The CDR3 spells CASSLGLAVQYEQFF. The CDR3 region has the DNA TGTGCCAGCAGCCTTGGACTAGCGGTACAATATGAGCAGTTCTTC. Based on the CDR3 plus reference TRBV2 and TRBJ2-1, the full variable domain is EPEVTQTPSHQVTQMGQEVILRCVPISNHLYFYWYRQILGQKVEFLVSFYNNEISEKSEIFDDQFSVERPDGSNFTLKIRSTKLEDSAMYFCASSLGLAVQYEQFFGPGTRLTVL.

The chain employs TRBV4-1 and TRBJ2-5, with D uncertain. This CDR3 comprises 15 residues. V was cut by 1 base and J by 5 bases, with 14 bases left in between. Germline loops: CDR1 MGHRA, CDR2 YSYEKL. CDR3 region: CASSQVWRRVETQYF. In DNA form, the CDR3 reads TGCGCCAGCAGCCAAGTATGGCGTCGTGTGGAGACCCAGTACTTC.

About this clone: Other DNA sequences of this sample code for an identical CDR3. The V and J genes are TRBV5-1 and TRBJ1-3; the D gene is possibly TRBD1 (5 bases). V lost 0 bases, J lost 0 bases, and 7 bases lay in between. CDR3 size: 15 residues. Germline V lookup: CDR1 SGHRS, CDR2 YFSETQ. The CDR3 here is CASSLGGYSGNTIYF. The CDR3 DNA follows: TGCGCCAGCAGCTTGGGGGGGTACTCTGGAAACACCATATATTTT. The full variable domain, in which reference TRBV5-1 and TRBJ1-3 provide the parts outside the CDR3, is KAGVTQTPRYLIKTRGQQVTLSCSPISGHRSVSWYQQTPGQGLQFLFEYFSETQRNKGNFPGRFSGRQFSNSRSEMNVSTLELGDSALYLCASSLGGYSGNTIYFGEGSWLTVV.

This sequence joins TRBV6-1 and TRBJ2-3; TRBD1 matches at 7 bases. This CDR3 has 16 residues. With 4 bases clipped from V and 3 bases from J, the junction kept 10 bases outside the gene matches. The germline V gene has CDR1 MNHNS and CDR2 SASEGT. CDR3 nucleotide sequence: TGTGCCAGCAGTGCCAGTAAGGGACAGAGGACAGATACGCAGTATTTT. Its protein is CASSASKGQRTDTQYF.

This chain joins TRBV5-8 and TRBJ2-3; D uncertain. This CDR3 spans 13 amino acids. V dropped 0 bases and J dropped 5 bases, with 7 bases sitting between them. Germline values: CDR1 SGHTS, CDR2 YDEGEE. Here the CDR3 reads CASSLGPEDTQYF. The CDR3 DNA follows: TGTGCCAGCAGCTTGGGGCCCGAAGATACGCAGTATTTT. The variable domain in full, with the rest retrieved from reference TRBV5-8 and TRBJ2-3, is EAGVTQSPTHLIKTRGQQATLRCSPISGHTSVYWYQQALGLGLQFLLWYDEGEERNRGNFPPRFSGRQFPNYSSELNVNALELEDSALYLCASSLGPEDTQYFGPGTRLTVL.

The J gene is TRBJ2-1, the V gene TRBV27; 9 nucleotides match TRBD1. This CDR3 is built from 16 residues. Germline lookup yields CDR1 MNHEY and CDR2 SMNVEV (reference sequence). The trim removed 3 bases at V and 10 bases at J, leaving 13 bases unmatched. This chain's CDR3 is CASSFEATGGSSEQFF. The CDR3 coding sequence is TGTGCCAGCAGTTTCGAAGCGACAGGGGGTAGCAGCGAGCAGTTCTTC.

Only one count was recorded for this clone. The chain is built from TRBV7-3 and TRBJ2-3; D possibly uses TRBD1 or TRBD2 (5 bases each). The CDR3 runs 14 residues. Germline loops: CDR1 SGHTA, CDR2 FQGTGA. V was cut by 6 bases and J by 6 bases, with 16 bases left in between. CDR3 residues: CASRQDSVSDTQYF. As DNA, the CDR3 is TGTGCCAGCAGACAGGACTCAGTGTCGGATACGCAGTATTTT.

The chain has TRBV7-2 and TRBJ1-2, with 9 bases aligning to TRBD1. The CDR3 runs 16 residues. V shed 4 bases and J 4 bases; nucleotides not matched to a gene: 10. The germline V gene encodes CDR1 SGHTA and CDR2 FQGNSA. The CDR3 spells CASSSPSGQGIYGYTF. The CDR3 region has the DNA TGTGCCAGCAGCTCGCCGTCGGGACAGGGTATCTATGGCTACACCTTC.

This rearrangement joins TRBV6-1 to TRBJ2-6; 11 nucleotides agree with TRBD2. The CDR3 is 17 amino acids. Germline V lookup: CDR1 MNHNS, CDR2 SASEGT. The trim removed 2 bases at V and 2 bases at J, leaving 2 bases unmatched. The CDR3 DNA reads TGTGCCAGCAGTGAATCTAGCGGGGGGACTGGGGCCAACGTCCTGACTTTC. Protein sequence: CASSESSGGTGANVLTF.

As concerns this clone: This may come from a read error, since a much larger clone is one base off. The rearrangement joins TRBV5-4 to TRBJ1-1; no definite D call. CDR1 is SGHNT, CDR2 YYREEE, per germline (reference sequence). The CDR3 spans 13 residues. The V and J ends lost 3 bases and 1 base respectively, with 7 bases between them. This chain's CDR3 is CASSWDRNTEAFF. The CDR3, as DNA: TGTGCCAGCAGCTGGGATAGGAACACTGAAGCTTTCTTT.

V gene TRBV28 combines with J gene TRBJ1-4, with D maybe TRBD1 (6 bases). Looked up from germline, CDR1 is MDHEN and CDR2 is SYDVKM. The V gene lost 7 bases and the J gene lost 2 bases, with 14 bases spanning the gap. The CDR3 has 15 amino acids. The CDR3 protein is CASILSGATNEKLFF. CDR3 DNA: TGTGCCAGCATCCTTTCGGGGGCTACTAATGAAAAACTGTTTTTT.

This clone was seen more than once but under ten times. The V call is TRBV10-3, the J call TRBJ2-1; 8 positions match TRBD2. This CDR3 comprises 13 residues. V lost 5 bases and J lost 6; bases outside the gene matches: 3. The germline CDR1 and CDR2 sequences are ENHRY and SYGVKD. This CDR3 reads CAISTTSGNEQFF. CDR3 sequence (DNA): TGTGCCATCAGTACTACTAGCGGCAATGAGCAGTTCTTC.

The V call is TRBV11-2, the J call TRBJ1-2; 9 nucleotides align to TRBD1. The CDR3 contains 16 residues. The V gene end was trimmed by 4 bases and the J gene end by 4 bases; junction bases not matched to a gene: 10. Germline loops: CDR1 SGHAT, CDR2 FQNNGV. CDR3 amino acids: CASSSPSGQGIYGYTF. The DNA of the CDR3 is TGTGCCAGCAGCTCGCCGTCGGGACAGGGTATCTATGGCTACACCTTC.

This clone was recorded once. The rearrangement uses TRBV19 and TRBJ2-1, with 9 bases identical to TRBD2. This CDR3 contains 15 residues. CDR1 is LNHDA and CDR2 is SQIVND in the germline V gene (reference sequence). The ends lost 2 bases at V and 10 bases at J; junction bases unmatched: 9. The DNA of the CDR3 is TGTGCCAGTAGTATAAGCTGGCGGGAGGGCCGGGAGCAGTTCTTC. Amino acid sequence: CASSISWREGREQFF.

The rearrangement links TRBV6-5 to TRBJ1-4; 9 bases map to TRBD1. This CDR3 spans 16 amino acids. CDR1 is MNHEY, CDR2 SVGAGI, per germline. Trimming at V came to 0 bases and at J to 7 bases, leaving 6 bases not matched to a gene. In DNA, the CDR3 is TGTGCCAGCAGTTACTCAGGACAGGGGAGGGGTGAAAAACTGTTTTTT. Protein product: CASSYSGQGRGEKLFF.